The TCR beta chain described here comes from a study of T cell responses to AZD1222 COVID-19 vaccine. Study findings and constraints: Most donors were white British, females outnumbered males, and clonal diversity was possibly underestimated. Only a handful of AZD1222 recipients were seropositive at baseline. Targets within unmutated variant regions were reportedly found for nearly half of spike-specific TCRs.

With respect to this clone: Its specificity is unknown. The sample carries other DNA sequences with the same CDR3.

Generated by immunoSEQ multiplex PCR, the TCRdb table keeps only in-frame clones and is missing some. The sample lists some 150,000 clones; more than 75% were seen once. The V and J ends lost 2 bases and 4 bases respectively, with 5 bases between them. Germline CDR1 and CDR2: GTSNPN and SVGIG (reference sequence). The CDR3 totals 11 residues. The receptor was isolated from an adult who received the AZD1222 COVID-19 vaccine. The gene calls are TRBV30 and TRBJ2-5; D remains unclear. This specimen consisted of peripheral blood, obtained 28 days after the second AZD1222 dose. CDR3 DNA sequence: TGTGCCTGGAGTCCCGTAGAGACCCAGTACTTC. Protein sequence: CAWSPVETQYF.